The clone carrying this T cell receptor (beta chain) was seen more than once but under ten times. Its antigen remains unidentified. Other DNA variants within this sample encode the same CDR3. The method was immunoSEQ multiplex PCR; TCRdb's version includes in-frame clones alone and lacks a portion of them. The sample yields tens of thousands of clones, roughly 70% seen once. This specimen comes from a study of radiotherapy plus CTLA-4 blockade in lung cancer. Study-wide points: The study found tumor-derived TCR clones expanded in blood after radiotherapy plus ipilimumab. The best predictor of response was reported to be early blood T cell clone dynamics, with interferon-beta.

The CDR3 is 14 residues long. Germline CDR1 is SGHRS and CDR2 is YFSETQ. Trimming took 3 bases from V and 0 from J, leaving 10 bases between them. Focal radiation and CTLA-4 blockade (ipilimumab) were tested in chemo-refractory metastatic non-small-cell lung cancer patients. V is TRBV5-1 and J is TRBJ2-7; D possibly matches TRBD1 or TRBD2 (5 bases each). Sequences were derived from peripheral blood, sampled from a patient treated with radiotherapy plus ipilimumab. This receptor was identified in a human donor with non-small cell lung cancer who had stable disease on radiotherapy plus ipilimumab. Here the CDR3 DNA reads TGCGCCAGCAGCTCCGGGACGAGCTCCTACGAGCAGTACTTC. This translates into CASSSGTSSYEQYF.